This TCR beta chain stems from a study of OX40 agonist ivuxolimab in advanced cancers. Study at large: Hepatocellular carcinoma, melanoma, renal cell or head and neck cancer occurred in dose-escalation patients.

Trimming pared 4 bases from V and 5 bases from J, leaving 15 bases between. This CDR3 has 14 amino acids. In germline, CDR1 is SGHRS, CDR2 YFSETQ. Measured with immunoSEQ multiplex PCR; TCRdb has only the in-frame clones, and not every one. The sample has about 60,000 clones; 90% are singletons. This receptor was identified in an adult with an advanced solid tumor such as melanoma, head and neck, liver or kidney cancer. V and J are TRBV5-1 and TRBJ2-5, with D tentatively TRBD1 or TRBD2 (6 bases each). This specimen consisted of CD4+ or CD8+ T cells sorted from blood, obtained in a trial of the OX40 agonist ivuxolimab. CDR3 DNA sequence: TGCGCCAGCAGCCTGGAGGGGGGTGGTGAGACCCAGTACTTC. This encodes CASSLEGGGETQYF.